This T cell receptor beta chain was observed in a study of OX40 agonist ivuxolimab in advanced cancers. Study context: The study enrolled dose-escalation patients with hepatocellular carcinoma, melanoma, renal cell or head and neck cancer. One patient with hepatocellular carcinoma and two with cutaneous melanoma, three in all, had partial responses. Study results and caveats: Some of the nonresponding patients also showed low levels of normalized T-cell clonal expansion.

Between the trimmed V and J ends, which lost 5 bases and 7 bases, there was a span of 12 bases. From germline, CDR1 is LNHDA and CDR2 SQIVND (reference sequence). The CDR3 runs to 13 residues. Excluded were patients having autoimmune disease history or systemic immunosuppression. For this clone: The antigen remains undetermined.

Data came from immunoSEQ multiplex PCR; TCRdb stores just in-frame clones and leaves some out. Counted here are around 56,000 clones, roughly 86% occurring once; the ten biggest clones make up 0.85% to 1.4%. This TCR was recovered from an adult with an advanced solid tumor such as melanoma, head and neck, liver or kidney cancer. The material was CD4+ or CD8+ T cells sorted from blood, obtained in a trial of the OX40 agonist ivuxolimab. The chain combines TRBV19 with TRBJ1-3; D gene uncertain. CDR3 in DNA: TGTGCCAGTAGTCGGGGTACCGGGAACACCATATATTTT. This sequence encodes CASSRGTGNTIYF.